This T cell receptor beta chain was sequenced in a study of cytomegalovirus exposure and HLA in healthy donors. Study-wide results and limits: CMV serostatus alone was available as immune exposure information. V- and J-gene trimming in TCR beta was tied to a missense DCLRE1C variant by an analysis performed later. The study put 160 or so TCR beta chains on its list as cytomegalovirus-associated.

Germline-derived CDR1 and CDR2 are MNHNS and SASEGT. The CDR3 sequence is 14 residues long. The ends lost 6 bases at V and 3 bases at J; junction bases unmatched: 3. In the PCR, 60 Vbeta and 13 Jbeta primers were used. Using immunoSEQ multiplex PCR, the repertoire was profiled, and TCRdb retains in-frame clones only, with some absent. The sample carries some 180,000 clones, 87% recorded once. This clone has just one count. What it binds is not known. The chain uses TRBV6-1 and TRBJ2-1; 9 nucleotides agree with TRBD2. This TCR came from a boy under 10 years old in good health and CMV-seronegative. Sequenced sample: PBMCs. CDR3 sequence: CASRLAGIYNEQFF. The CDR3 nucleotides read TGTGCCAGCAGGCTAGCGGGGATCTACAATGAGCAGTTCTTC.